This T cell receptor (beta chain) was observed in a study of blood T cell repertoires in COVID-19. The overall study: Sources were T cells, B-cell-depleted T cells, or PBMCs; the material itself was cDNA or gDNA.

The junction had 6 bases not matched to a gene; V was cut back by 4 bases and J by 10 bases. The CDR3 extends over 13 amino acids. CDR1 and CDR2 (germline): KGHDR, SFDVKD. Original processing methods: Amplifying reference gene primers gave estimates of nucleated cell counts. TCRdb's copy holds only in-frame clones and misses some; the assay was immunoSEQ multiplex PCR. The DNA was the basis for D and trimming; V, J and clone size are from that table. The sample shows approximately 230,000 clones, about 88% of them seen only once. The chain has TRBV24-1 and TRBJ1-5, with TRBD1 matching 7 bases. This receptor was taken from a woman between 40 and 50 years old who had recovered from COVID-19. The sequencing sample was made of peripheral blood. This chain's CDR3 is CATSDLTGEPQHF. CDR3 bases: TGTGCCACCAGTGACCTTACAGGGGAACCCCAGCATTTT.